The rows below give T cell receptor beta chains drawn from one sample of a study of T-cell reconstitution after alpha-beta-depleted transplantation in children. TCRdb recomputed calls from the PCR reads with MiXCR, one row per CDR3 protein. The sample lists 600,000 to 800,000 distinct CDR3 sequences, around 13% occurring once. This specimen was PBMCs, taken before TCRalphabeta/CD19-depleted stem cell transplant. The receptors shown here come from a girl aged 2 to 9 with congenital amegakaryocytic thrombocytopenia, due to receive a stem cell transplant. The CDR3 runs from the conserved cysteine through the conserved F or W. A D gene is named only where the DNA matches it firmly. Not every row has a clone size; where given, it reads once, few, many or a size class.

abundance: few
j_gene: TRBJ1-2
d_gene: NA
v_gene: TRBV20-1
CDR3aa: CSASSRGQVYGYTF
CDR3nt: TGCAGTGCCTCGAGCCGGGGGCAGGTCTATGGCTACACCTTC

abundance: many
j_gene: TRBJ2-1
d_gene: NA
v_gene: TRBV20-1
CDR3aa: CSASRGGFDEQFF
CDR3nt: TGCAGTGCTAGCCGCGGCGGGTTTGATGAGCAGTTCTTC

abundance: few
j_gene: TRBJ2-7
d_gene: NA
v_gene: TRBV5-1
CDR3aa: CASSLERGREQYF
CDR3nt: TGCGCCAGCAGCTTGGAGAGGGGTCGGGAGCAGTACTTC

abundance: few
j_gene: TRBJ2-1
d_gene: TRBD1
v_gene: TRBV5-1
CDR3aa: CASSPQGTGARYIYNEQFF
CDR3nt: TGCGCCAGCAGCCCCCAGGGGACAGGGGCCCGATACATCTACAATGAGCAGTTCTTC

abundance: many
j_gene: TRBJ2-1
d_gene: NA
v_gene: TRBV14
CDR3aa: CASSLFLAPTFNEQFF
CDR3nt: TGTGCCAGCAGCCTATTCCTAGCGCCAACATTCAATGAGCAGTTCTTC

abundance: few
j_gene: TRBJ2-7
d_gene: TRBD1
v_gene: TRBV4-1
CDR3aa: CASSQSRQGTYEQYF
CDR3nt: TGCGCCAGCAGCCAATCTAGACAGGGTACCTACGAGCAGTACTTC

abundance: many
j_gene: TRBJ2-2
d_gene: TRBD2
v_gene: TRBV7-8
CDR3aa: CASSLGEGPTGELFF
CDR3nt: TGTGCCAGCAGCTTAGGGGAGGGACCCACCGGGGAGCTGTTTTTT

abundance: many
j_gene: TRBJ2-1
d_gene: TRBD2
v_gene: TRBV12-3/TRBV12-4
CDR3aa: CASSFRRLAANNEQFF
CDR3nt: TGTGCCAGCAGTTTTCGTCGGCTAGCGGCAAACAATGAGCAGTTCTTC

abundance: few
j_gene: TRBJ2-1
d_gene: TRBD2
v_gene: TRBV29-1
CDR3aa: CSALWWTSGPNEQFF
CDR3nt: TGCAGCGCTTTGTGGTGGACTAGCGGCCCTAATGAGCAGTTCTTC

abundance: many
j_gene: TRBJ2-5
d_gene: NA
v_gene: TRBV5-6
CDR3aa: CASSLKRETQYF
CDR3nt: TGTGCCAGCAGCTTGAAAAGGGAGACCCAGTACTTC

abundance: many
j_gene: TRBJ2-7
d_gene: NA
v_gene: TRBV5-1
CDR3aa: CASSLAGNGEQYF
CDR3nt: TGCGCCAGCAGCTTGGCTGGGAATGGCGAGCAGTACTTC

abundance: many
j_gene: TRBJ2-5
d_gene: TRBD2
v_gene: TRBV12-3/TRBV12-4
CDR3aa: CASGTSGVQETQYF
CDR3nt: TGTGCCAGCGGGACTAGCGGGGTCCAAGAGACCCAGTACTTC

abundance: NA
j_gene: TRBJ2-2
d_gene: TRBD2
v_gene: TRBV5-1
CDR3aa: CASSLDPAGGHTGELFF
CDR3nt: TGCGCCAGCAGCTTGGATCCAGCGGGAGGTCACACCGGGGAGCTGTTTTTT

abundance: many
j_gene: TRBJ2-7
d_gene: NA
v_gene: TRBV25-1
CDR3aa: CASTGLSSYEQYF
CDR3nt: TGTGCCAGCACGGGACTCTCGTCCTACGAGCAGTACTTC

abundance: NA
j_gene: TRBJ1-2
d_gene: TRBD1
v_gene: TRBV28
CDR3aa: CASSLSYRLPGTGFLYGYTF
CDR3nt: TGTGCCAGCAGTTTATCGTACCGGCTCCCCGGGACAGGATTCCTCTATGGCTACACCTTC

abundance: many
j_gene: TRBJ2-7
d_gene: NA
v_gene: TRBV20-1
CDR3aa: CSARGAPKYEQYF
CDR3nt: TGCAGTGCTAGAGGGGCCCCAAAATACGAGCAGTACTTC

abundance: NA
j_gene: TRBJ2-1
d_gene: TRBD1
v_gene: TRBV12-3/TRBV12-4
CDR3aa: CASNLLPGQPNNEQFF
CDR3nt: TGTGCCAGCAACTTACTACCGGGACAGCCGAACAATGAGCAGTTCTTC

abundance: few
j_gene: TRBJ2-4
d_gene: NA
v_gene: TRBV5-1
CDR3aa: CASSLVGLGSQNIQYF
CDR3nt: TGCGCCAGCAGCTTGGTAGGTCTCGGGAGCCAAAACATTCAGTACTTC

abundance: NA
j_gene: TRBJ2-5
d_gene: NA
v_gene: TRBV18
CDR3aa: CASSQVKETQYF
CDR3nt: TGTGCCAGCTCACAGGTTAAGGAGACCCAGTACTTC

abundance: once
j_gene: TRBJ2-3
d_gene: TRBD2
v_gene: TRBV20-1
CDR3aa: CSAPKTQLAGHRQYF
CDR3nt: TGCAGTGCTCCAAAAACCCAACTAGCGGGACATAGGCAGTATTTT

abundance: NA
j_gene: TRBJ2-1
d_gene: NA
v_gene: TRBV4-1
CDR3aa: CASSQGEWEYEQFF
CDR3nt: TGCGCCAGCAGCCAAGGCGAGTGGGAGTATGAGCAGTTCTTC

abundance: NA
j_gene: TRBJ2-7
d_gene: TRBD1
v_gene: TRBV27
CDR3aa: CASSVGTGGSTYEQYF
CDR3nt: TGTGCCAGCAGTGTCGGGACAGGGGGCTCGACCTACGAGCAGTACTTC

abundance: many
j_gene: TRBJ2-1
d_gene: NA
v_gene: TRBV19
CDR3aa: CASSIGHGNEQFF
CDR3nt: TGTGCCAGTAGTATCGGCCACGGGAATGAGCAGTTCTTC

abundance: many
j_gene: TRBJ1-1
d_gene: TRBD1
v_gene: TRBV7-3
CDR3aa: CASTKGGQGNTEAFF
CDR3nt: TGTGCCAGCACCAAGGGTGGACAGGGGAACACTGAAGCTTTCTTT

abundance: few
j_gene: TRBJ1-2
d_gene: NA
v_gene: TRBV4-2
CDR3aa: CASSQGPGQNNYGYTF
CDR3nt: TGTGCCAGCAGCCAAGGGCCAGGACAGAATAACTATGGCTACACCTTC

abundance: many
j_gene: TRBJ2-1
d_gene: TRBD2
v_gene: TRBV6-1
CDR3aa: CASSGTSLNEQFF
CDR3nt: TGTGCCAGCAGCGGGACTAGCTTAAATGAGCAGTTCTTC

abundance: many
j_gene: TRBJ2-1
d_gene: NA
v_gene: TRBV20-1
CDR3aa: CSATTPVPLYNEQFF
CDR3nt: TGCAGTGCTACCACCCCGGTCCCACTCTACAATGAGCAGTTCTTC

abundance: many
j_gene: TRBJ1-5
d_gene: NA
v_gene: TRBV20-1
CDR3aa: CSAKGGWGTIVGGNQPQHF
CDR3nt: TGCAGTGCCAAGGGCGGATGGGGTACGATAGTCGGTGGCAATCAGCCCCAGCATTTT

abundance: NA
j_gene: TRBJ2-5
d_gene: NA
v_gene: TRBV10-1
CDR3aa: CASSETLQETQYF
CDR3nt: TGCGCCAGCAGTGAGACTCTCCAAGAGACCCAGTACTTC

abundance: many
j_gene: TRBJ2-7
d_gene: NA
v_gene: TRBV20-1
CDR3aa: CSASATYEQYF
CDR3nt: TGCAGTGCAAGTGCCACCTACGAGCAGTACTTC

abundance: few
j_gene: TRBJ1-4
d_gene: NA
v_gene: TRBV6-6
CDR3aa: CASSYSREKLFF
CDR3nt: TGTGCCAGCAGTTACTCCAGGGAAAAACTGTTTTTT

abundance: many
j_gene: TRBJ1-4
d_gene: TRBD1
v_gene: TRBV7-2
CDR3aa: CASSLRQGISEKLFF
CDR3nt: TGTGCCAGCAGCTTGAGACAGGGTATAAGCGAAAAACTGTTTTTT

abundance: few
j_gene: TRBJ2-3
d_gene: TRBD2
v_gene: TRBV30
CDR3aa: CAWSKGLGLDTQYF
CDR3nt: TGTGCCTGGTCTAAGGGACTAGGCTTAGATACGCAGTATTTT

abundance: many
j_gene: TRBJ1-1
d_gene: NA
v_gene: TRBV20-1
CDR3aa: CSARSGHGNTEAFF
CDR3nt: TGCAGTGCTAGGTCGGGACACGGGAACACTGAAGCTTTCTTT

abundance: many
j_gene: TRBJ1-2
d_gene: NA
v_gene: TRBV10-3
CDR3aa: CAISYTGGDYGYTF
CDR3nt: TGTGCCATCAGCTACACCGGTGGGGACTATGGCTACACCTTC

abundance: NA
j_gene: TRBJ2-7
d_gene: TRBD2
v_gene: TRBV12-3/TRBV12-4
CDR3aa: CASRAGTSGSMYEQYF
CDR3nt: TGTGCCAGCAGGGCGGGGACTAGCGGGAGTATGTACGAGCAGTACTTC

abundance: NA
j_gene: TRBJ1-3
d_gene: TRBD1
v_gene: TRBV15
CDR3aa: CATSRDQGDGNTIYF
CDR3nt: TGTGCCACCAGCAGAGATCAGGGGGATGGAAACACCATATATTTT

abundance: few
j_gene: TRBJ1-4
d_gene: TRBD1
v_gene: TRBV6-1
CDR3aa: CASSETGSGNEKLFF
CDR3nt: TGTGCCAGCAGTGAGACAGGGAGCGGTAATGAAAAACTGTTTTTT